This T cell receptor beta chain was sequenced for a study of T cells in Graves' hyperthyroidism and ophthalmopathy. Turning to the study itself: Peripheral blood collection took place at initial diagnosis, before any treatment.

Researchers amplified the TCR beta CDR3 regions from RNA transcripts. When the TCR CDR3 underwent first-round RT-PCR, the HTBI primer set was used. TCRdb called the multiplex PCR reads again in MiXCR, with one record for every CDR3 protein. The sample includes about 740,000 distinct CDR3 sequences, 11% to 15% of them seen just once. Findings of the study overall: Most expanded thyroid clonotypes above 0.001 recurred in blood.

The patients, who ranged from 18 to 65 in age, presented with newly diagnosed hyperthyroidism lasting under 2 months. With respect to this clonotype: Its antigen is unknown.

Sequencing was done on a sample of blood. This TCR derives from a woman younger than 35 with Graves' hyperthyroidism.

CDR3 bases: TGTGCCAGCAGTGAGGGCAGGGACGACACTGAAGCTTTCTTT. It codes for CASSEGRDDTEAFF. The chain is built from TRBV25-1 and TRBJ1-1; D perhaps matches TRBD1 (5 bases). Trimming stripped 3 bases from V and 3 bases from J, with 11 bases between. The germline V gene encodes CDR1 MGHDK and CDR2 SYGVNS. This CDR3 region has 14 residues.